The rows below give T cell receptor beta chains drawn from one sample of a study of CD8 T cells in Susac syndrome. TCRdb redid the calling of the immunoSEQ multiplex PCR reads with MiXCR, one entry per CDR3 protein. The table lists roughly 80,000 distinct CDR3 sequences, 85% to 95% of them singletons. Sequencing was done on a sample of CD4+ T cells from PBMCs. These TCRs come from a human donor with Susac syndrome. Both conserved end residues are part of each CDR3. Fields, in order: CDR3 protein, CDR3 DNA, clone size, D gene, J gene, V gene. A D gene is named only where the DNA matches it firmly. Size is omitted from some rows. Given values are once, few, many or a class for expanded clones.

CDR3aa: CASSVSGRGSYNEQFF
CDR3nt: TGTGCCAGCAGCGTTAGCGGGAGGGGTTCCTACAATGAGCAGTTCTTC
abundance: -
d_gene: TRBD2
j_gene: TRBJ2-1
v_gene: TRBV7-2

CDR3aa: CATSTRQGQETQYF
CDR3nt: TGTGCCACCAGCACTAGACAGGGGCAAGAGACCCAGTACTTC
abundance: -
d_gene: TRBD1
j_gene: TRBJ2-5
v_gene: TRBV15

CDR3aa: CASSLEVNQPQHF
CDR3nt: TGCGCCAGCAGCTTGGAAGTGAATCAGCCCCAGCATTTT
abundance: -
d_gene: -
j_gene: TRBJ1-5
v_gene: TRBV5-1

CDR3aa: CASSEYRYGYTF
CDR3nt: TGTGCCAGCAGTGAATACCGCTATGGCTACACCTTC
abundance: -
d_gene: -
j_gene: TRBJ1-2
v_gene: TRBV25-1

CDR3aa: CSVGPGAGIYGYTF
CDR3nt: TGCAGCGTTGGCCCGGGGGCAGGAATCTATGGCTACACCTTC
abundance: -
d_gene: -
j_gene: TRBJ1-2
v_gene: TRBV29-1

CDR3aa: CACSTRMKGFGEQFF
CDR3nt: TGTGCCTGTTCTACCCGAATGAAGGGGTTCGGTGAGCAGTTCTTC
abundance: -
d_gene: -
j_gene: TRBJ2-1
v_gene: TRBV30

CDR3aa: CASSRRLDTDTQYF
CDR3nt: TGTGCCAGCAGCCGGCGACTAGACACAGATACGCAGTATTTT
abundance: -
d_gene: -
j_gene: TRBJ2-3
v_gene: TRBV7-9

CDR3aa: CASSYSSASGSSGEQYF
CDR3nt: TGTGCCAGCAGTTACTCCTCGGCTAGCGGGAGCTCTGGCGAGCAGTACTTC
abundance: -
d_gene: TRBD2
j_gene: TRBJ2-7
v_gene: TRBV6-5

CDR3aa: CASSPGGNQETQYF
CDR3nt: TGTGCCAGCAGCCCAGGAGGGAACCAAGAGACCCAGTACTTC
abundance: -
d_gene: -
j_gene: TRBJ2-5
v_gene: TRBV14

CDR3aa: CASTLRYDTEAFF
CDR3nt: TGTGCCAGCACCCTTCGATATGACACTGAAGCTTTCTTT
abundance: once
d_gene: -
j_gene: TRBJ1-1
v_gene: TRBV28

CDR3aa: CASSSRRLAPDRTYEQYF
CDR3nt: TGTGCCAGCAGTTCCCGCCGACTAGCGCCTGATAGGACCTACGAGCAGTACTTC
abundance: once
d_gene: TRBD2
j_gene: TRBJ2-7
v_gene: TRBV12-3/TRBV12-4

CDR3aa: CASSLGTSEGNEQFF
CDR3nt: TGTGCCAGCAGCCTCGGGACTAGCGAGGGTAATGAGCAGTTCTTC
abundance: once
d_gene: TRBD2
j_gene: TRBJ2-1
v_gene: TRBV7-2

CDR3aa: CSAASGTVGDQPQHF
CDR3nt: TGCAGTGCTGCAAGTGGGACAGTGGGAGATCAGCCCCAGCATTTT
abundance: once
d_gene: TRBD1
j_gene: TRBJ1-5
v_gene: TRBV20-1

CDR3aa: CASSPDRTETQYF
CDR3nt: TGTGCCAGCAGCCCGGACAGGACAGAGACCCAGTACTTC
abundance: -
d_gene: TRBD1
j_gene: TRBJ2-5
v_gene: TRBV5-5

CDR3aa: CASRLQGSDGYTF
CDR3nt: TGTGCCAGCAGACTACAGGGTTCCGATGGCTACACCTTC
abundance: once
d_gene: -
j_gene: TRBJ1-2
v_gene: TRBV12-3/TRBV12-4

CDR3aa: CASSPGTGNQPQHF
CDR3nt: TGCGCCAGCAGCCCCGGGACAGGGAATCAGCCCCAGCATTTT
abundance: -
d_gene: TRBD1
j_gene: TRBJ1-5
v_gene: TRBV5-1

CDR3aa: CASRTFSSGANVLTF
CDR3nt: TGTGCCAGCAGAACGTTTAGCTCTGGGGCCAACGTCCTGACTTTC
abundance: -
d_gene: -
j_gene: TRBJ2-6
v_gene: TRBV6-5

CDR3aa: CASTGTSETYNEQFF
CDR3nt: TGTGCCAGCACCGGGACTAGCGAGACCTACAATGAGCAGTTCTTC
abundance: -
d_gene: TRBD2
j_gene: TRBJ2-1
v_gene: TRBV6-2/TRBV6-3

CDR3aa: CASSFWGARTSGYNEQFF
CDR3nt: TGTGCCAGCAGTTTTTGGGGGGCGCGGACTAGCGGATACAATGAGCAGTTCTTC
abundance: -
d_gene: TRBD2
j_gene: TRBJ2-1
v_gene: TRBV28

CDR3aa: CAAGQGAGGYTF
CDR3nt: TGTGCCGCCGGACAGGGCGCAGGGGGCTACACCTTC
abundance: -
d_gene: TRBD1
j_gene: TRBJ1-2
v_gene: TRBV10-3

CDR3aa: CSPLRANEQFF
CDR3nt: TGCAGTCCGCTACGGGCCAATGAGCAGTTCTTC
abundance: -
d_gene: -
j_gene: TRBJ2-1
v_gene: TRBV20-1

CDR3aa: CASSSQETQYF
CDR3nt: TGTGCCAGCAGCTCTCAAGAGACCCAGTACTTC
abundance: medium-sized
d_gene: -
j_gene: TRBJ2-5
v_gene: TRBV7-2

CDR3aa: CATSLDRGAGKQETQYF
CDR3nt: TGTGCCACCAGCCTGGACCGAGGAGCGGGAAAGCAAGAGACCCAGTACTTC
abundance: -
d_gene: TRBD2
j_gene: TRBJ2-5
v_gene: TRBV15

CDR3aa: CASSRSSGLAGNEQYF
CDR3nt: TGTGCCAGCAGCCGTTCTTCCGGACTAGCGGGAAACGAGCAGTACTTC
abundance: -
d_gene: TRBD2
j_gene: TRBJ2-7
v_gene: TRBV7-9

CDR3aa: CASSLVGSLNEQFF
CDR3nt: TGTGCCAGCAGCTTAGTCGGGTCCCTCAATGAGCAGTTCTTC
abundance: -
d_gene: -
j_gene: TRBJ2-1
v_gene: TRBV11-2

CDR3aa: CASSLETGGTEAFF
CDR3nt: TGCGCCAGCAGCTTGGAGACAGGGGGCACTGAAGCTTTCTTT
abundance: -
d_gene: TRBD1
j_gene: TRBJ1-1
v_gene: TRBV5-1

CDR3aa: CASSNLGTAAFEQYF
CDR3nt: TGTGCCAGTAGTAACCTCGGGACAGCAGCCTTCGAGCAGTACTTC
abundance: -
d_gene: TRBD1
j_gene: TRBJ2-7
v_gene: TRBV19

CDR3aa: CASSLVGGSYNEQFF
CDR3nt: TGTGCCAGCAGCTTAGTGGGGGGCTCCTACAATGAGCAGTTCTTC
abundance: few
d_gene: -
j_gene: TRBJ2-1
v_gene: TRBV7-2

CDR3aa: CASGNGAGERTGELFF
CDR3nt: TGCGCCAGCGGAAACGGAGCGGGAGAGAGGACCGGGGAGCTGTTTTTT
abundance: -
d_gene: TRBD2
j_gene: TRBJ2-2
v_gene: TRBV4-1

CDR3aa: CASSRPYEQYF
CDR3nt: TGTGCCAGCAGCCGCCCCTACGAGCAGTACTTC
abundance: -
d_gene: -
j_gene: TRBJ2-7
v_gene: TRBV28

CDR3aa: CASSPGLGEPQHF
CDR3nt: TGTGCCAGCTCACCAGGTCTTGGGGAGCCCCAGCATTTT
abundance: -
d_gene: -
j_gene: TRBJ1-5
v_gene: TRBV18

CDR3aa: CASSEGGRYGYTF
CDR3nt: TGTGCCAGCAGCGAGGGGGGTCGCTATGGCTACACCTTC
abundance: -
d_gene: -
j_gene: TRBJ1-2
v_gene: TRBV27

CDR3aa: CASSPGGALEAFF
CDR3nt: TGTGCCAGCAGCCCCGGGGGGGCGCTTGAAGCTTTCTTT
abundance: -
d_gene: -
j_gene: TRBJ1-1
v_gene: TRBV7-9

CDR3aa: CASSRPQGTSSYDQYF
CDR3nt: TGTGCCAGCAGCCGTCCACAGGGAACTTCGTCCTACGATCAGTACTTC
abundance: -
d_gene: -
j_gene: TRBJ2-7
v_gene: TRBV25-1

CDR3aa: CASSPPSAGVYEQYF
CDR3nt: TGTGCCAGCTCACCCCCCTCAGCGGGAGTCTACGAGCAGTACTTC
abundance: -
d_gene: TRBD2
j_gene: TRBJ2-7
v_gene: TRBV18

CDR3aa: CASSQSTSGRGPDTQYF
CDR3nt: TGTGCCAGCAGCCAATCGACTAGCGGGAGGGGCCCAGATACGCAGTATTTT
abundance: -
d_gene: TRBD2
j_gene: TRBJ2-3
v_gene: TRBV5-6

CDR3aa: CATSREGRGNTEAFF
CDR3nt: TGTGCCACCAGCAGAGAAGGTAGGGGGAACACTGAAGCTTTCTTT
abundance: once
d_gene: -
j_gene: TRBJ1-1
v_gene: TRBV15

CDR3aa: CASSQDPRRSPNEKLFF
CDR3nt: TGTGCCAGCAGCCAAGACCCCAGACGGTCACCTAATGAAAAACTGTTTTTT
abundance: once
d_gene: -
j_gene: TRBJ1-4
v_gene: TRBV3-1

CDR3aa: CASSYSNGLVGVEQFF
CDR3nt: TGTGCCAGCAGTTACTCGAACGGTCTAGTGGGCGTTGAGCAGTTCTTC
abundance: -
d_gene: -
j_gene: TRBJ2-1
v_gene: TRBV6-2/TRBV6-3

CDR3aa: CATSDPSGTAASNEQFF
CDR3nt: TGTGCCACCAGTGATCCATCCGGGACAGCGGCCTCCAATGAGCAGTTCTTC
abundance: few
d_gene: TRBD1
j_gene: TRBJ2-1
v_gene: TRBV24-1

CDR3aa: CATSQGAGETQYF
CDR3nt: TGTGCCACCAGTCAGGGGGCTGGGGAGACCCAGTACTTC
abundance: -
d_gene: TRBD1
j_gene: TRBJ2-5
v_gene: TRBV24-1